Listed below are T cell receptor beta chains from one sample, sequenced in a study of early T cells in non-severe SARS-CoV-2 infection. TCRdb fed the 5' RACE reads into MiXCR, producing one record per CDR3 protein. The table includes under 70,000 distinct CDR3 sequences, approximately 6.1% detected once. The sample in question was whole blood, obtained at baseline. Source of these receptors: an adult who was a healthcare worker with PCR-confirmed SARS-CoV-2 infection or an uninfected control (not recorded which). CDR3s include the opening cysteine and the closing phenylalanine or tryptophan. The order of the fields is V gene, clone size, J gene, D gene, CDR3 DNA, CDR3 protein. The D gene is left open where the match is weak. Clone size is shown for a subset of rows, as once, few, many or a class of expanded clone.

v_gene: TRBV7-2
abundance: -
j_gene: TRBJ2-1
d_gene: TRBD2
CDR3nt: TGTGCCACCCCGCCGGGGGGACTGAACAACAATGAGCAGTTCTTC
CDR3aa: CATPPGGLNNNEQFF

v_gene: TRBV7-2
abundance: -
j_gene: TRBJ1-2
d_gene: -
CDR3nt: TGTGCCAGCAGCTTAGCCGGGGGCTTTTACACCTTC
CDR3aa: CASSLAGGFYTF

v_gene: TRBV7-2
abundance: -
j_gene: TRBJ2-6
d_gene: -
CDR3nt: TGTGCCAGCAGCTCGACACTCTCTGGGGCCAACGTCCTGACTTTC
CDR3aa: CASSSTLSGANVLTF

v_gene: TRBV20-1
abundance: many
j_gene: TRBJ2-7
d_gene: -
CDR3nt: TGCAGTGCTAGACTTCCAGGGGGGTCCTACGAGCAGTACTTC
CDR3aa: CSARLPGGSYEQYF

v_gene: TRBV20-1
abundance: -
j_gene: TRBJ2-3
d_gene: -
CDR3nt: TGCAGTGCTGAGAGGGGACCCACAGATACGCAGTATTTT
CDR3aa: CSAERGPTDTQYF

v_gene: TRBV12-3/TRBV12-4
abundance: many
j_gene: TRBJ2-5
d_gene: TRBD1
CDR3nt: TGTGCCAGCAGTTTAGTCTCAGGGGGTCAAGAGACCCAGTACTTC
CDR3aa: CASSLVSGGQETQYF

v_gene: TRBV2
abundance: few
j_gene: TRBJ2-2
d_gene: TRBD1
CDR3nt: TGTGCCAGCACGCCCCTGACAGGGGAGGACACCGGGGAGCTGTTTTTT
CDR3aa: CASTPLTGEDTGELFF

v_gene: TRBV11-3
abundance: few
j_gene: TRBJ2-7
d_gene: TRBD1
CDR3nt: TGTGCCAGCAGCCCCCGGACAGGGAATTTCTACGAGCAGTACTTC
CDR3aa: CASSPRTGNFYEQYF

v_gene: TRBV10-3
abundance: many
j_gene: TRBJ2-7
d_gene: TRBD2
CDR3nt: TGTGCCATCAGTGGGGAACTGGCGGGAGGCCACGAGCAGTACTTC
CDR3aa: CAISGELAGGHEQYF

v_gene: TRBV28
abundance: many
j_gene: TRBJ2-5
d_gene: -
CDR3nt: TGTGCCAGCAGTCTCCCGACACTCCAAGAGACCCAGTACTTC
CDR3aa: CASSLPTLQETQYF

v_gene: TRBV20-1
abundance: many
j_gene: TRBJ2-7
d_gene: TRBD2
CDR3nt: TGCAGTGCTAGGCGGGAGAGCCGGTACGAGCAGTACTTC
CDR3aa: CSARRESRYEQYF

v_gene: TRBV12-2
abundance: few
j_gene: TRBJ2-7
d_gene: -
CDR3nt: TGTGCAAGTCGCTTCGATCCTAGCGGATCCTACGAGCAGTACTTC
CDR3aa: CASRFDPSGSYEQYF

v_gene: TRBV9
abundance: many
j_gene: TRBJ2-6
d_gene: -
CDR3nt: TGTGCCAGCAGCGTTCCATCGGGGTGGCAACCCTCTGGGGCCAACGTCCTGACTTTC
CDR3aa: CASSVPSGWQPSGANVLTF

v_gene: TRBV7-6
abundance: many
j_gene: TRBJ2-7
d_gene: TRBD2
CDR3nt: TGTGCCAGCAGCCCTAGCGGGAAGAGCTCCTACGAGCAGTACTTC
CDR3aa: CASSPSGKSSYEQYF

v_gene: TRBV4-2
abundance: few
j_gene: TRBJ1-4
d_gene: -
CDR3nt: TGTGCCAGCAGCCAAGAGCCTCTGGGACAAGCTGCAACTAATGAAAAACTGTTTTTT
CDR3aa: CASSQEPLGQAATNEKLFF

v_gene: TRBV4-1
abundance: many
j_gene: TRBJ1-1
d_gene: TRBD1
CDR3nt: TGCGCCAGCAGCCCATCCGGGACAGATACCCGAGGGCCCTACACTGAAGCTTTCTTT
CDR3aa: CASSPSGTDTRGPYTEAFF

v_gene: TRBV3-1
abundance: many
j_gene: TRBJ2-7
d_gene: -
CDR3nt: TGTGCCAGCAGCCAAGCGGCGGGACACACCTACGAGCAGTACTTC
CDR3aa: CASSQAAGHTYEQYF

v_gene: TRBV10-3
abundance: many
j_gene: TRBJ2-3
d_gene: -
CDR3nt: TGTGCCATCAGTGAGTCGTTGGTGGACAGACGGACAGATACGCAGTATTTT
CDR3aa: CAISESLVDRRTDTQYF

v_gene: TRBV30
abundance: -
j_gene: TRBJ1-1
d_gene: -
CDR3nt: TGTGCCTGGAGTGAGGGGCGGACCACTGAAGCTTTCTTT
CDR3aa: CAWSEGRTTEAFF

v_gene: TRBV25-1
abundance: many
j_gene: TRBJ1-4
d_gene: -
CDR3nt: TGTGCCAGCAGTGTAGGGGCGACTAATGAAAAACTGTTTTTT
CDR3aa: CASSVGATNEKLFF

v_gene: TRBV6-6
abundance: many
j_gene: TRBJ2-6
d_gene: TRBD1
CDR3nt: TGTGCCAGCAGCTTCCAGGGGGCTGGGGCCAACGTCCTGACTTTC
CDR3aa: CASSFQGAGANVLTF

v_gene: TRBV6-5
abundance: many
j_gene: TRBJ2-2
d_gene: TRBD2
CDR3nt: TGTGCCAGCAGTCAACGATCCGGGACTAGCGATCTTGGCGGGGAGCTGTTTTTT
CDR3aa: CASSQRSGTSDLGGELFF

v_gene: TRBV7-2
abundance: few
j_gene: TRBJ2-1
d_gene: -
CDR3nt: TGTGCCAGCAGCCTTCGAGGGGAGTACAATGAGCAGTTCTTC
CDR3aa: CASSLRGEYNEQFF

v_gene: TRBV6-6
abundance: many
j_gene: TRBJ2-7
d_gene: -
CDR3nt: TGTGCCACCTCTGGAGTTGCCTACGAGCAGTACTTC
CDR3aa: CATSGVAYEQYF

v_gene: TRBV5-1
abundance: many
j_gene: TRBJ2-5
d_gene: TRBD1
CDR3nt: TGCGCCAGCAGCTTGGTGGCAGGGGAACAGGGGCAAGAGACCCAGTACTTC
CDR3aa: CASSLVAGEQGQETQYF

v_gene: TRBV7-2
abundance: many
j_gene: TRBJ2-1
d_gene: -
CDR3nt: TGTGCCAGCAGCTGGTACAATGAGCAGTTCTTC
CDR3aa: CASSWYNEQFF

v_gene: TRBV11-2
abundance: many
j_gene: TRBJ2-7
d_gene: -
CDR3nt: TGTGCCAGCAGCCCGACCTCAATAGGCGAGCAGTACTTC
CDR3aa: CASSPTSIGEQYF

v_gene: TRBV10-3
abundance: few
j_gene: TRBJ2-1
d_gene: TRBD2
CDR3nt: TGTGCCATCAGTGAGCGGGGGGGCAATGAGCAGTTCTTC
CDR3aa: CAISERGGNEQFF

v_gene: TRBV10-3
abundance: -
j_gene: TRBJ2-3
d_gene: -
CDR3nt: TGTGCCATCAGTGGGAACCCGCCTAGCACAGATACGCAGTATTTT
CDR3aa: CAISGNPPSTDTQYF

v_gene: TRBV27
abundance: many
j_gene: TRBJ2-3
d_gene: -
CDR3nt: TGTGCCAGCAAAGGGATGGGAACAGATACGCAGTATTTT
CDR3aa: CASKGMGTDTQYF

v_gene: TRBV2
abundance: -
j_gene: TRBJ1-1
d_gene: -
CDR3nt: TGTGCCAGCAGTCAGGGGATGAACACTGAAGCTTTCTTT
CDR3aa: CASSQGMNTEAFF

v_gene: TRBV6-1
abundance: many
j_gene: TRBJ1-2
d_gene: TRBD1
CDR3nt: TGTGCCAGCAGCCCTAGGACAGGGCCCAACTATGGCTACACCTTC
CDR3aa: CASSPRTGPNYGYTF

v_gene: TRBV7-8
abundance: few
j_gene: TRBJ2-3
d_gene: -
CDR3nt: TGTGCCAGCAACTTCGAGGGGAGGCGACCCACAGATACGCAGTATTTT
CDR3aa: CASNFEGRRPTDTQYF

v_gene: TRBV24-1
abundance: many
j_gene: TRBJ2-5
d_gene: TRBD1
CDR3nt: TGTGCCACCAGAGGACAGGGGTTGGGGGAGACCCAGTACTTC
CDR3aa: CATRGQGLGETQYF

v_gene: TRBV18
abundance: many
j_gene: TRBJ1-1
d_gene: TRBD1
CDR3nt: TGTGCCAGCTCACCTCGAACCGCACCGGGACAGGGAGGGAACACTGAAGCTTTCTTT
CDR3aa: CASSPRTAPGQGGNTEAFF

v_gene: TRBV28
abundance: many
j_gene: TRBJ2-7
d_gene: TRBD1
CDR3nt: TGTGCCAGCAGCTTGACAGGGGACGCGTACGAGCAGTACTTC
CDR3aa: CASSLTGDAYEQYF

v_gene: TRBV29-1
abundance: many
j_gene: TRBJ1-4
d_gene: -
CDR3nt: TGCAGCGTTGAAGTGTATCCAGGTGGTGGTGAAAAACTGTTTTTT
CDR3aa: CSVEVYPGGGEKLFF

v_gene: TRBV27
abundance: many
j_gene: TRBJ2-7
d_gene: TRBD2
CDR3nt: TGTGCCAGCAGTCCGAGGGGACTAGCGGGACTCTACGAGCAGTACTTC
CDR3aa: CASSPRGLAGLYEQYF

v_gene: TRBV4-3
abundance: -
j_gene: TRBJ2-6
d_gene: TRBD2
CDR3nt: TGCGCCAGCAGCCGGGGCGGGAGCTCTGGGGCCAACGTCCTGACTTTC
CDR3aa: CASSRGGSSGANVLTF

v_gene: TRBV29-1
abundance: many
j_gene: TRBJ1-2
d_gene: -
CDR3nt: TGCAGCGTTGAAGATCCAGGTTTTGGTGGCTACACCTTC
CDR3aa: CSVEDPGFGGYTF

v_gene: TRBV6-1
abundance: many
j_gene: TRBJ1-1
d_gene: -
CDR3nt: TGTGCCAGCAGTGAGGTCACTGAAGCTTTCTTT
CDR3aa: CASSEVTEAFF

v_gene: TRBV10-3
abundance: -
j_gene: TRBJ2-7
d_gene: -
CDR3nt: TGTGCCATCAGTGAGGGGAATCACTACGAGCAGTACTTC
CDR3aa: CAISEGNHYEQYF

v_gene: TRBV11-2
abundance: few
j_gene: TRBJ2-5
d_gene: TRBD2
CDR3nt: TGTGCCAGCAGCTTTACTAGCGGGAGTTCTAAAGAGACCCAGTACTTC
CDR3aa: CASSFTSGSSKETQYF

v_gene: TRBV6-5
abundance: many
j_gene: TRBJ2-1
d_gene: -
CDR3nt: TGTGCCAGCAGTTACTCGAGAGCGAGAATTCTCTCCTACAATGAGCAGTTCTTC
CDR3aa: CASSYSRARILSYNEQFF

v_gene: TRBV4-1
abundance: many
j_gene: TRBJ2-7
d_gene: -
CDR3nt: TGCGCCAGCAGCCAAGATTTCGCCGAGCAGTACTTC
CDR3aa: CASSQDFAEQYF

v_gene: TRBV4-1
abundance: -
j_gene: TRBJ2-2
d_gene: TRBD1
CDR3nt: TGCGCCAGCAGGGACAGGGGTCTAACCGGGGAGCTGTTTTTT
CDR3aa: CASRDRGLTGELFF

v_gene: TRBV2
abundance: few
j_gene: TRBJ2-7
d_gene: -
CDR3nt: TGTGCCAGCAGTGAGGGCAGATTCTACGAGCAGTACTTC
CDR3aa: CASSEGRFYEQYF

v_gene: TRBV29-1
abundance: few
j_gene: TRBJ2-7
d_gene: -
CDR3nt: TGCAGCGCTGGCATCCGAAACTCCTACGAGCAGTACTTC
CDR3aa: CSAGIRNSYEQYF

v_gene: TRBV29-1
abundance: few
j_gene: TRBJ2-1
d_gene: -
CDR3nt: TGCAGCGTTGAACCTCGGACCCGCCCCGGGGATGAGCAGTTCTTC
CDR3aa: CSVEPRTRPGDEQFF

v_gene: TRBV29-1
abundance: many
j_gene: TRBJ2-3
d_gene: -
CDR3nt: TGCAGCGTCAGACTGGCCATAGATACGCAGTATTTT
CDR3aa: CSVRLAIDTQYF

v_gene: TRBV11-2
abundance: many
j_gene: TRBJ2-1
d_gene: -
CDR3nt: TGTGCCAGCAGCTTAGAAGGGGCCTCCTACAATGAGCAGTTCTTC
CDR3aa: CASSLEGASYNEQFF

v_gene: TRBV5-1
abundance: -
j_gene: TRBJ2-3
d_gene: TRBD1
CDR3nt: TGCGCCAGCAGCTTGGTTGGGACAGGGGCCACAGATACGCAGTATTTT
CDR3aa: CASSLVGTGATDTQYF

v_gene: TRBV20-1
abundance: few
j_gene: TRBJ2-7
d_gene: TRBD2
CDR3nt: TGCAGTGCTAGCGCCCCCGGTCCAGCGGGGGTTGGATACGAGCAGTACTTC
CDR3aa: CSASAPGPAGVGYEQYF

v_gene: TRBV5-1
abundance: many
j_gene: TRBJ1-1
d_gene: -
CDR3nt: TGCGCCAGCAGCTTGTTTGGGGCGAACACTGAAGCTTTCTTT
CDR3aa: CASSLFGANTEAFF

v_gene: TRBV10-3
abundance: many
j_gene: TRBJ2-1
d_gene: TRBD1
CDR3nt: TGTGCCATCAGTGAACAGGGGTCGAACAATGAGCAGTTCTTC
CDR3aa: CAISEQGSNNEQFF